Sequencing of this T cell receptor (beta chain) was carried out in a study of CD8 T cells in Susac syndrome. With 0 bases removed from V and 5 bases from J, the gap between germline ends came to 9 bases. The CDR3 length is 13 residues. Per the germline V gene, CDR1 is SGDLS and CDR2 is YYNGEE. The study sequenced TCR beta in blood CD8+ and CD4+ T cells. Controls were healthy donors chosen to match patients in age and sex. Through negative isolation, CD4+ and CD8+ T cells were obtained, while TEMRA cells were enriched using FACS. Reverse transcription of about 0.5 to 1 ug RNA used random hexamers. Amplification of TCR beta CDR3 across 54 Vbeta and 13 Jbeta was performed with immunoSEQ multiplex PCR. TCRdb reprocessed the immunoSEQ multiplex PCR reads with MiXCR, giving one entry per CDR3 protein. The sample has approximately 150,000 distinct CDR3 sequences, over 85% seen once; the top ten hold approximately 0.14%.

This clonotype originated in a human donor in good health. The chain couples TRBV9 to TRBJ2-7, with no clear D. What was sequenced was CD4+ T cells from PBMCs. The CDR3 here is CASSVGPANEQYF. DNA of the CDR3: TGTGCCAGCAGCGTAGGACCAGCGAACGAGCAGTACTTC.